The 22 T cell receptor beta chains presented below share a single source sample, sequenced in a study of blood T cell repertoires in COVID-19. Data came from immunoSEQ multiplex PCR; TCRdb stores just in-frame clones and leaves some out. Of 200,000 to 250,000 clones detected, approximately 87% appear once; the ten largest clones hold roughly 3.3%. Material for sequencing was PBMCs or T cells enriched from blood (not recorded which). The receptors were gathered from a woman aged 45-60 years in a cohort exposed to, infected with or recovered from COVID-19 (not recorded which).

The J gene is TRBJ2-2, the V gene TRBV5-5; TRBD1 matches 8 bases. The CDR3 is 14 amino acids. Trimming cost V 3 bases and J 7 bases; bases outside gene matches: 5. Germline V gene sequence: CDR1 SGHKS, CDR2 YYEKEE (reference sequence). The CDR3 is CASSSQGASGELFF. CDR3 in DNA: TGTGCCAGCAGCTCCCAGGGGGCTAGCGGGGAGCTGTTTTTT.

This sequence joins TRBV30 and TRBJ2-1; 8 bases are a match to TRBD2. Trimming removed 2 bases from V and 8 bases from J; junction bases left unmatched: 11. Germline V gene lookup returns CDR1 GTSNPN and CDR2 SVGIG (reference sequence). This CDR3 region has 15 residues. In DNA form, the CDR3 reads TGTGCCTGGAGTTTTGCGGGACTAGATACGGATGAGCAGTTCTTC. This translates into CAWSFAGLDTDEQFF.

This clone was detected only a few times. Here the CDR3 DNA reads TGTGCCAGCAGTGACAGCGGGGGGGCCACAGATACGCAGTATTTT. As protein: CASSDSGGATDTQYF. V is TRBV6-4 and J is TRBJ2-3; 10 bases agree with TRBD2. This CDR3 is built from 15 residues. The V gene's germline CDR1 is MRHNA and CDR2 SNTAGT. V trimming: 2 bases; J trimming: 2 bases; junction bases outside the gene matches: 1.

V usage is TRBV9 and J usage is TRBJ2-1; the match to TRBD2 covers 7 bases. CDR3 size: 14 residues. Germline V CDR1 and CDR2: SGDLS, YYNGEE. Trimming at V came to 2 bases and at J to 4 bases, leaving 3 bases not matched to a gene. The CDR3 protein is CASSVAGVYNEQFF. The DNA of the CDR3 is TGTGCCAGCAGCGTGGCGGGGGTTTACAATGAGCAGTTCTTC.

The chain links TRBV5-1 to TRBJ2-7; 10 bases align to TRBD2. The CDR3 is made up of 15 amino acids. Trimming at V came to 1 base and at J to 6 bases, leaving 7 bases not matched to a gene. Germline V CDR1 and CDR2: SGHRS, YFSETQ. CDR3 coding DNA: TGCGCCAGCAGCTTGAATACAGCGGGGGGGATCGAGCAGTACTTC. As protein: CASSLNTAGGIEQYF.

This sequence joins TRBV4-2 and TRBJ1-4, with a tentative D call TRBD1 (5 bases). From germline, CDR1 is LGHNA and CDR2 YNFKEQ. CDR3 length: 16 amino acids. With 0 bases removed from V and 4 bases from J, the gap between germline ends came to 12 bases. The CDR3 nucleotides read TGTGCCAGCAGCCAAGATCCCCGCGGACATAATGAAAAACTGTTTTTT. Translation: CASSQDPRGHNEKLFF.

This clone has a handful of counts. V gene TRBV9 combines with J gene TRBJ1-6; possibly TRBD1 for D (6 bases). V was trimmed by 1 base and J by 4 bases, leaving 6 bases between them. The CDR3 contains 14 residues. The germline CDR1 and CDR2 sequences are SGDLS and YYNGEE. CDR3 sequence: CASSVQGYNSPLHF. The CDR3 nucleotides are TGTGCCAGCAGCGTACAGGGGTATAATTCACCCCTCCACTTT.

The genes are TRBV2 and TRBJ1-1; the match to TRBD1 covers 10 bases. Germline V lookup: CDR1 SNHLY, CDR2 FYNNEI. The CDR3 is 15 amino acids. The junction had 8 bases not matched to a gene; V was cut back by 6 bases and J by 4 bases. The CDR3 region has the DNA TGTGCCAGCAGCCGGGACAGGGGTCGGGGCACTGAAGCTTTCTTT. This gives the protein CASSRDRGRGTEAFF.

The chain recombines TRBV5-1 with TRBJ2-5, with 10 bases that match TRBD2. The V gene's germline CDR1 is SGHRS and CDR2 YFSETQ. This CDR3 has 16 amino acids. V lost 4 bases and J lost 1; bases outside the gene matches: 7. This CDR3 reads CASSDRLAGGQETQYF. In DNA form, the CDR3 reads TGCGCCAGCAGCGATCGACTAGCGGGTGGCCAAGAGACCCAGTACTTC. Full variable domain (missing parts from reference TRBV5-1 and TRBJ2-5): KAGVTQTPRYLIKTRGQQVTLSCSPISGHRSVSWYQQTPGQGLQFLFEYFSETQRNKGNFPGRFSGRQFSNSRSEMNVSTLELGDSALYLCASSDRLAGGQETQYFGPGTRLLVL.

The chain uses TRBV5-1 and TRBJ2-7; D not certain. CDR1 SGHRS and CDR2 YFSETQ come from the germline V gene. V was cut by 2 bases and J by 5 bases, with 5 bases left in between. The CDR3 has 11 amino acids. The CDR3 DNA reads TGCGCCAGCAGCTTCCACAACGAGCAGTACTTC. This codes for CASSFHNEQYF.

This clone has just one count. The J gene is TRBJ2-2, the V gene TRBV2; D remains ambiguous. CDR1 is SNHLY, CDR2 FYNNEI, per germline. The CDR3 extends over 13 amino acids. Trimming stripped 10 bases from V and 5 bases from J, with 14 bases between. CDR3 nucleotides: TGTGCCACACGGTCCGAAGAGACCGGGGAGCTGTTTTTT. Its translation is CATRSEETGELFF.

CDR3 residues: CASSLASPETQYF. The CDR3 DNA sequence: TGCGCCAGCAGCTTGGCTAGCCCGGAGACCCAGTACTTC. This chain uses TRBV5-1 with TRBJ2-5, with D possibly being TRBD2 (5 bases). From germline, CDR1 is SGHRS and CDR2 YFSETQ. CDR3 length: 13 amino acids. Trimming took 0 bases from V and 5 from J, leaving 8 bases between them.

The chain couples TRBV3-1 (or the pseudogene TRBV3-2) to TRBJ2-5, with 10 bases lining up with TRBD1. In germline, CDR1 is LGHDT, CDR2 YNNKEL (reference sequence). The CDR3 is 15 amino acids. V dropped 4 bases and J dropped 5; count of bases not matched to a gene: 7. CDR3 nucleotides: TGTGCCAGCAGCCCCGGGACAGGGGTGAGGGAGACCCAGTACTTC. Protein sequence: CASSPGTGVRETQYF.

The V and J genes are TRBV11-2 and TRBJ1-4, with D perhaps matching TRBD1 (5 bases). Germline lookup yields CDR1 SGHAT and CDR2 FQNNGV. This CDR3 comprises 14 residues. With 3 bases removed from V and 7 bases from J, the gap between germline ends came to 12 bases. The CDR3 here is CASSFQGTAEKLFF. In DNA form, the CDR3 reads TGTGCCAGCAGCTTTCAGGGTACGGCTGAAAAACTGTTTTTT.

This rearrangement joins TRBV9 to TRBJ2-2, with D perhaps TRBD1 (6 bases). From germline, CDR1 is SGDLS and CDR2 YYNGEE. The ends were cut back, 4 bases at V and 0 bases at J, with 13 bases in the middle. CDR3 length: 16 amino acids. As DNA, the CDR3 is TGTGCCAGCAGCTTGACAGGCTCTCCGAACACCGGGGAGCTGTTTTTT. Its protein is CASSLTGSPNTGELFF. The variable domain in full, completed from reference TRBV9 and TRBJ2-2, reads DSGVTQTPKHLITATGQRVTLRCSPRSGDLSVYWYQQSLDQGLQFLIQYYNGEERAKGNILERFSAQQFPDLHSELNLSSLELGDSALYFCASSLTGSPNTGELFFGEGSRLTVL.

V is TRBV7-8 and J is TRBJ2-5; 9 nucleotides agree with TRBD2. V lost 3 bases and J lost 0; bases outside the gene matches: 8. The CDR3 spans 17 residues. Germline-derived CDR1 and CDR2 are SGHVS and FQNEAQ. The CDR3 spells CASSFFVAGAYQETQYF. The CDR3 DNA reads TGTGCCAGCAGCTTTTTTGTAGCGGGGGCGTACCAAGAGACCCAGTACTTC.

The genes are TRBV10-3 and TRBJ2-3; 9 positions agree with TRBD2. Germline lookup yields CDR1 ENHRY and CDR2 SYGVKD. This CDR3 has 13 residues. V lost 8 bases to trimming and J lost 6 bases; unmatched junction nucleotides: 6. The CDR3 sequence: CAIVAGVGDTQYF. Here the CDR3 DNA reads TGTGCCATCGTAGCGGGGGTCGGTGATACGCAGTATTTT.

The gene calls are TRBV6-6 and TRBJ1-2, with TRBD1 matching 8 bases. V shed 5 bases, J shed 4 bases, and the junction held 9 bases outside the gene matches. Germline V gene lookup returns CDR1 MNHNY and CDR2 SVGAGI (reference sequence). The CDR3 totals 15 residues. CDR3 DNA: TGTGCCAGCAGTCAAGACAGGGGCAGGAGCTATGGCTACACCTTC. It is translated as CASSQDRGRSYGYTF.

In DNA, the CDR3 is TGTGCCAGCAGCTTAGCGTCAGGGGGCGCCCACAATGAGCAGTTCTTC. Its translation is CASSLASGGAHNEQFF. The rearrangement joins TRBV7-9 to TRBJ2-1; 8 bases map to TRBD1. The CDR3 extends over 16 amino acids. The junction had 6 bases not matched to a gene; V was cut back by 0 bases and J by 5 bases. The germline V gene has CDR1 SEHNR and CDR2 FQNEAQ (reference sequence).

V gene TRBV7-8 combines with J gene TRBJ1-3, with no clear D. V was pared by 4 bases and J by 4 bases, with 11 bases between. There are 14 residues in the CDR3. CDR1 and CDR2 (germline): SGHVS, FQNEAQ. CDR3 residues: CASSSGNPGNTIYF. The CDR3 DNA follows: TGTGCCAGCAGCTCCGGGAACCCAGGAAACACCATATATTTT.

The V gene is TRBV29-1, the J gene TRBJ1-2; D is unresolved. This CDR3 has 13 amino acids. Germline CDR1 and CDR2: SQVTM and ANQGSEA. Trimming removed 6 bases from V and 4 bases from J, with 15 bases in between. The CDR3 sequence: CSVSEGDPYGYTF. The CDR3 DNA sequence: TGCAGCGTCTCTGAAGGAGACCCCTATGGCTACACCTTC. Based on the CDR3 plus reference TRBV29-1 and TRBJ1-2, the full variable domain is SAVISQKPSRDICQRGTSLTIQCQVDSQVTMMFWYRQQPGQSLTLIATANQGSEATYESGFVIDKFPISRPNLTFSTLTVSNMSPEDSSIYLCSVSEGDPYGYTFGSGTRLTVV.

As for this clone: Other DNA sequences in this sample translate to the same CDR3. The chain employs TRBV18 and TRBJ1-4, with 7 bases lining up with TRBD1. Germline V CDR1 and CDR2: KGHSH, LQKENI. Losses at the gene ends were 6 bases for V and 0 bases for J; bases not matched to a gene: 7. The length of the CDR3 is 16 residues. CDR3 DNA: TGTGCCAGCTCCCCCGACAGGGCCGCAACTAATGAAAAACTGTTTTTT. It yields the protein CASSPDRAATNEKLFF.